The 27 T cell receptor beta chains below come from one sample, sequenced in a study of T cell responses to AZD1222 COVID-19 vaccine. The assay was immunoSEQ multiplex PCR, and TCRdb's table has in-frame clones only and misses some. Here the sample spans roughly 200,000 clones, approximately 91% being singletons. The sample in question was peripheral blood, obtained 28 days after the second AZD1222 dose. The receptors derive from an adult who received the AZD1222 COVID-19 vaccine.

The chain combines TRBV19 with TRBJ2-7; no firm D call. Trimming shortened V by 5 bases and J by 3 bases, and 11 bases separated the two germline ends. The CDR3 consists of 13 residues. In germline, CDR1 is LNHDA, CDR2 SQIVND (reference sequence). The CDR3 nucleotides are TGTGCCAGTAGTGCCGCAGCCCTCTACGAGCAGTACTTC. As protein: CASSAAALYEQYF.

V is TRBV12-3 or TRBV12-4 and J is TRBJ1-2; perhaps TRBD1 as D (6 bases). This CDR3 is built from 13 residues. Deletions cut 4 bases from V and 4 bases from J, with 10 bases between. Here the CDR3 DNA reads TGTGCCAGCAGTTCACAGGGAGGCTATGGCTACACCTTC. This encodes CASSSQGGYGYTF.

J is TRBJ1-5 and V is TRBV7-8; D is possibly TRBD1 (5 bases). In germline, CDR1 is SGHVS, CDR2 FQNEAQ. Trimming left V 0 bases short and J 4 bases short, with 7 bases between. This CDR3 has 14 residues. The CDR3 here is CASSLAEGNQPQHF. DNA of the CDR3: TGTGCCAGCAGCTTAGCGGAGGGGAATCAGCCCCAGCATTTT. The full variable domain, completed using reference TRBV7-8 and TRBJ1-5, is GAGVSQSPRYKVAKRGQDVALRCDPISGHVSLFWYQQALGQGPEFLTYFQNEAQLDKSGLPSDRFFAERPEGSVSTLKIQRTQQEDSAVYLCASSLAEGNQPQHFGDGTRLSIL.

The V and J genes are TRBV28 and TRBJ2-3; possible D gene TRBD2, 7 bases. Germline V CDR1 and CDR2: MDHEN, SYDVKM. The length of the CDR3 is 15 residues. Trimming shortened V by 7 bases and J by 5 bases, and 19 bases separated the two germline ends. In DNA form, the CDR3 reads TGTGCCAGCACTATGGGGGGGGCCCGGGGAGATACGCAGTATTTT. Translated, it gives CASTMGGARGDTQYF. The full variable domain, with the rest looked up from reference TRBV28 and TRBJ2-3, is DVKVTQSSRYLVKRTGEKVFLECVQDMDHENMFWYRQDPGLGLRLIYFSYDVKMKEKGDIPEGYSVSREKKERFSLILESASTNQTSMYLCASTMGGARGDTQYFGPGTRLTVL.

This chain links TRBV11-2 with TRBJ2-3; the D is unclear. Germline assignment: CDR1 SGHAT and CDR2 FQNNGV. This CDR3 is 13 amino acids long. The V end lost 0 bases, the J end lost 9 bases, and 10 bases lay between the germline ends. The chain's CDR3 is CASSLDPQWTQYF. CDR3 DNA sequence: TGTGCCAGCAGCTTAGATCCCCAGTGGACGCAGTATTTT.

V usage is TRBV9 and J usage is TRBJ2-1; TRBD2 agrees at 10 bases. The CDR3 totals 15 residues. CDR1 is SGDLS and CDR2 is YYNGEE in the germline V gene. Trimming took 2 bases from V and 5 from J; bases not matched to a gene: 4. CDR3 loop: CASSVLAGANNEQFF. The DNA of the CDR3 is TGTGCCAGCAGCGTGCTAGCGGGAGCGAACAATGAGCAGTTCTTC.

For the CDR3, the DNA is TGTGCCAGCAGCTTAGAAGGGGTAGAGACCCAGTACTTC. Translation gives CASSLEGVETQYF. V gene TRBV7-9 combines with J gene TRBJ2-5, with a weak D call TRBD1 (5 bases). CDR3 length equals 13 residues. Germline CDR1 reads SEHNR; CDR2 reads FQNEAQ (reference sequence). V shed 1 base and J shed 4 bases, with 7 bases lying between them.

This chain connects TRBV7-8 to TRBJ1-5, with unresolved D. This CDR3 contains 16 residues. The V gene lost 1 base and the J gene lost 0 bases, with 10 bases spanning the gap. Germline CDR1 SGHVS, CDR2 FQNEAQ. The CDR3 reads CASSLEGLYSNQPQHF. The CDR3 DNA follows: TGTGCCAGCAGCTTAGAGGGATTGTATAGCAATCAGCCCCAGCATTTT. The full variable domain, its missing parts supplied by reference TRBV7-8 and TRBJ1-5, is GAGVSQSPRYKVAKRGQDVALRCDPISGHVSLFWYQQALGQGPEFLTYFQNEAQLDKSGLPSDRFFAERPEGSVSTLKIQRTQQEDSAVYLCASSLEGLYSNQPQHFGDGTRLSIL.

The CDR3 DNA reads TGTGCCAGCAGTCCATATGTCAATCAGCCCCAGCATTTT. Translating gives CASSPYVNQPQHF. The chain has TRBV12-3 or TRBV12-4 and TRBJ1-5; D gene unclear. The V and J ends lost 5 bases and 3 bases respectively, with 8 bases between them. The CDR3 consists of 13 residues.

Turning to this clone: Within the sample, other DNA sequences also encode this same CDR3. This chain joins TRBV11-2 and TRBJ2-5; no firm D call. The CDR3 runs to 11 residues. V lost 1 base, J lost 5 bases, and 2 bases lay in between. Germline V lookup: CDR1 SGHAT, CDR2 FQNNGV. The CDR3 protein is CASSLGETQYF. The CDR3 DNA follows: TGTGCCAGCAGCTTAGGCGAGACCCAGTACTTC.

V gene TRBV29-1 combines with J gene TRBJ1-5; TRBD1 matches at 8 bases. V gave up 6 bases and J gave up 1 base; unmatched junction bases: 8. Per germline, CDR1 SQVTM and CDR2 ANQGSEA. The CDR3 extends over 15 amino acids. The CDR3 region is CSVSKTGDSNQPQHF. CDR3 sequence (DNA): TGCAGCGTCTCGAAGACAGGGGACAGCAATCAGCCCCAGCATTTT.

The CDR3 DNA reads as TGTGCCACCAGCAGCGGGACTAGCGGGAATAAAGATACGCAGTATTTT. Translating gives CATSSGTSGNKDTQYF. The genes are TRBV15 and TRBJ2-3; 13 nucleotides match TRBD2. There are 16 residues in the CDR3. Germline loops: CDR1 LNHNV, CDR2 YYDKDF (reference sequence). Losses at the gene ends were 3 bases for V and 5 bases for J; bases not matched to a gene: 5.

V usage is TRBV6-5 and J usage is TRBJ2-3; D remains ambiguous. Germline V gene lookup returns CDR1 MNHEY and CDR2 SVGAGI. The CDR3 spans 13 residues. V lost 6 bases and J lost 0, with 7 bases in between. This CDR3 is CASRKPSTDTQYF. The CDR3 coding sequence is TGTGCCAGCAGAAAACCTAGCACAGATACGCAGTATTTT.

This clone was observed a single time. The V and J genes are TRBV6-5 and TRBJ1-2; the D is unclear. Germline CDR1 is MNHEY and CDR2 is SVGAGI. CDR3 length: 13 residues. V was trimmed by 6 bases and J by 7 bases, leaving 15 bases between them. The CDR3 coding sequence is TGTGCCAGCAGAGGTTACATCGCTGGTGGCTACACCTTC. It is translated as CASRGYIAGGYTF.

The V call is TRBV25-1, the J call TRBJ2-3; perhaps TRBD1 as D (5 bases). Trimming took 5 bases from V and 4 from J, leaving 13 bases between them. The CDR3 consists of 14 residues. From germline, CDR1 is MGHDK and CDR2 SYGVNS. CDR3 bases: TGTGCCAGCAGTTTTGGCAGGGTGCCAGATACGCAGTATTTT. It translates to CASSFGRVPDTQYF.

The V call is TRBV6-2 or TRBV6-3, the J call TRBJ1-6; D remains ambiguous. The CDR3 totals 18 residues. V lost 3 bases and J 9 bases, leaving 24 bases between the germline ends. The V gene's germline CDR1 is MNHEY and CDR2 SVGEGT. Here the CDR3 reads CASSYRRGVISWVSPLHF. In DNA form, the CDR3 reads TGTGCCAGCAGTTATAGGAGAGGAGTAATCTCGTGGGTTTCACCCCTCCACTTT.

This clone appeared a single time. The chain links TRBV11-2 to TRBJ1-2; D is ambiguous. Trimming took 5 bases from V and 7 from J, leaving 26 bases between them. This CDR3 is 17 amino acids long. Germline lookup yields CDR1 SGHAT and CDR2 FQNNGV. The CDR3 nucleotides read TGTGCCAGCAGCCACCAGACTTTGATCAATCAACTGGCTGGCTACACCTTC. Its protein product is CASSHQTLINQLAGYTF.

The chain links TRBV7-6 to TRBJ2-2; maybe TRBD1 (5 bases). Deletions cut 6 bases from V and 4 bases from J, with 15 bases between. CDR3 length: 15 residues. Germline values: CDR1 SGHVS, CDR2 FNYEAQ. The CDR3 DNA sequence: TGTGCCAGCAGTGCTGGGGCCCTAGGCACCGGGGAGCTGTTTTTT. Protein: CASSAGALGTGELFF.

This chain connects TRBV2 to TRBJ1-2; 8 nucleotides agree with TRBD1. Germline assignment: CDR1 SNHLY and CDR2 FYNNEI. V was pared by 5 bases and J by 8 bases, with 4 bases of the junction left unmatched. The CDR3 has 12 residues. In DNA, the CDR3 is TGTGCCAGCAGTTCAGGGGGCAGGGGCTACACCTTC. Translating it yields CASSSGGRGYTF.

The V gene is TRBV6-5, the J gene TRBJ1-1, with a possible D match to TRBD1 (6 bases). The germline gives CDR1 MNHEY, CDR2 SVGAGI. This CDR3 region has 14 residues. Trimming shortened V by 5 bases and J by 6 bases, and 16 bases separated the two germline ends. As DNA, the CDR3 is TGTGCCAGCAGTCCGGGGGGCGGGGAATCTGAAGCTTTCTTT. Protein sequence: CASSPGGGESEAFF.

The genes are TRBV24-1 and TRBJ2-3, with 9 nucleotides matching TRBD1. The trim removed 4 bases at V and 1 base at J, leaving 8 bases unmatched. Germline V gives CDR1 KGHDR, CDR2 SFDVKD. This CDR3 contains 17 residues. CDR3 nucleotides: TGTGCCACCAGTGACAGCACAGGGGGCGAGGGCACAGATACGCAGTATTTT. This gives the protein CATSDSTGGEGTDTQYF.

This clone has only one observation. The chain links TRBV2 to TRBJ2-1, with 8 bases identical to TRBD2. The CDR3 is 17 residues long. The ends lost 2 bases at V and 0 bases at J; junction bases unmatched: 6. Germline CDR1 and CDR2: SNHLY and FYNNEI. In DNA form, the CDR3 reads TGTGCCAGCAGTGAATGGGGTAGCGGGGTCTCCTACAATGAGCAGTTCTTC. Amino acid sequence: CASSEWGSGVSYNEQFF. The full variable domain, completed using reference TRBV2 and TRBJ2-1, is EPEVTQTPSHQVTQMGQEVILRCVPISNHLYFYWYRQILGQKVEFLVSFYNNEISEKSEIFDDQFSVERPDGSNFTLKIRSTKLEDSAMYFCASSEWGSGVSYNEQFFGPGTRLTVL.

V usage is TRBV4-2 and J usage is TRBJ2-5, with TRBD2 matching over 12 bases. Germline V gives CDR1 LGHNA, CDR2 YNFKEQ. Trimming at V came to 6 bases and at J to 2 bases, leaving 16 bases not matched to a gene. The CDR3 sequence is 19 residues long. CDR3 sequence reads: CASRPTATGTSGRQETQYF. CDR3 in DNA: TGTGCCAGCAGGCCTACAGCTACTGGGACTAGCGGGCGACAAGAGACCCAGTACTTC.

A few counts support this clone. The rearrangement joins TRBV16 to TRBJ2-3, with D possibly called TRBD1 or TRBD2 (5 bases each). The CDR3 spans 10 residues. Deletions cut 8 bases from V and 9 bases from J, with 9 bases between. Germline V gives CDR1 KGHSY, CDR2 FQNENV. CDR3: CASGGRTQYF. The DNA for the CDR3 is TGTGCCAGCGGGGGACGGACGCAGTATTTT. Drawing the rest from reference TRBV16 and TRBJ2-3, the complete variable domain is GEEVAQTPKHLVRGEGQKAKLYCAPIKGHSYVFWYQQVLKNEFKFLISFQNENVFDETGMPKERFSAKCLPNSPCSLEIQATKLEDSAVYFCASGGRTQYFGPGTRLTVL.

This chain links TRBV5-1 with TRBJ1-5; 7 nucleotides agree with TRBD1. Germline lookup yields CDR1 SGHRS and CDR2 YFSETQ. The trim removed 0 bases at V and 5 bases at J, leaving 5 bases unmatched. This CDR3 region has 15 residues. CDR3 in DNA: TGCGCCAGCAGCTTGGGCGGGACAGAAGATCAGCCCCAGCATTTT. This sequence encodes CASSLGGTEDQPQHF.

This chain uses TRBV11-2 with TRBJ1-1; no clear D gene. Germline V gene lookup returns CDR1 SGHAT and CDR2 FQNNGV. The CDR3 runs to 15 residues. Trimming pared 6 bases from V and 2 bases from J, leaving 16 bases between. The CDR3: CASSSLRRVNTEAFF. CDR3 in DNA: TGTGCCAGCAGTTCTCTCCGACGGGTAAACACTGAAGCTTTCTTT.

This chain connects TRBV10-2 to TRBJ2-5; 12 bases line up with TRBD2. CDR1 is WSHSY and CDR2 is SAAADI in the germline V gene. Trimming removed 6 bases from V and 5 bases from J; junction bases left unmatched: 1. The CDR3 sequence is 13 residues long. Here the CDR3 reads CASRTSGSETQYF. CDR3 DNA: TGCGCCAGCAGGACTAGCGGGAGTGAGACCCAGTACTTC.